This T cell receptor (beta chain) was identified in a study of blood T cell repertoires in COVID-19. Study as a whole: The United States, Italy and Spain provided the acute and convalescent COVID-19 samples. The analysed material was cDNA or gDNA that came from T cells, B-cell-depleted T cells, or PBMCs.

This clone was seen more than once but under ten times. V shed 6 bases and J shed 5 bases, with 13 bases lying between them. The length of the CDR3 is 13 residues. Germline V lookup: CDR1 MNHEY, CDR2 SVGAGI. In the original workflow: Researchers report that nucleated cell counts were estimated from reference gene primer amplification. Measured with immunoSEQ multiplex PCR; TCRdb has only the in-frame clones, and not every one. From that table come the V and J calls and clone size; the DNA was used to work out D and trimming. The profile covers about 240,000 clones, with 75% to 90% appearing a single time and around 7.2% taken by the ten largest.

This TCR derives from a man aged 55-75 years who had recovered from COVID-19. What was sequenced was peripheral blood. The V gene is TRBV6-5, the J gene TRBJ1-1; D possibly corresponds to TRBD1 (5 bases). CDR3 nucleotide sequence: TGTGCCAGCAGACGCCCAGGGTTTACTGAAGCTTTCTTT. Translation gives CASRRPGFTEAFF.